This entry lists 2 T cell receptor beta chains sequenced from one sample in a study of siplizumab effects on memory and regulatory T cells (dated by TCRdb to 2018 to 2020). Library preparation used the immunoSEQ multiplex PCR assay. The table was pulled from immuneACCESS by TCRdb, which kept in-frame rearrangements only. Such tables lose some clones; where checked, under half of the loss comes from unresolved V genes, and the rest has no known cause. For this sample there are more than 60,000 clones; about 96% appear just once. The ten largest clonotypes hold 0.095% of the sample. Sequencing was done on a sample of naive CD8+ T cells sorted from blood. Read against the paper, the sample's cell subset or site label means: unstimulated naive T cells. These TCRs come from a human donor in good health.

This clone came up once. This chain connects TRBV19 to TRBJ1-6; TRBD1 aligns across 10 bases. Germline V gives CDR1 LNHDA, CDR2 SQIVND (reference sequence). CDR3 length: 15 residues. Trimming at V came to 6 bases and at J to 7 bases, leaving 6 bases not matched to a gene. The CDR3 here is CASSPGDRGNSPLHF. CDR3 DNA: TGTGCCAGTAGCCCCGGGGACAGGGGAAATTCACCCCTCCACTTT.

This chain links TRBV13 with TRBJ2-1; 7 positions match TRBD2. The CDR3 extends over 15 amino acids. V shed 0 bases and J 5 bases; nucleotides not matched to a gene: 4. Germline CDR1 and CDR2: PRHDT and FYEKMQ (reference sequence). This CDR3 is CASSLGASGDNEQFF. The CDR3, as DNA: TGTGCCAGCAGCTTAGGAGCTAGCGGTGACAATGAGCAGTTCTTC.